Ten or more counts support the clone carrying this TCR beta chain. The antigen remains undetermined. This specimen belongs to a study of blood T cells in healthy people across ages. A second PCR of about 7 to 12 cycles used a sample-barcoded 5' primer and a J-beta primer mix. TCRdb redid the calling of the 5' RACE reads with MiXCR, one entry per CDR3 protein. The profile shows some 940,000 distinct CDR3 sequences, approximately 32% of them singletons. Deletions cut 7 bases from V and 1 base from J, with 8 bases between. The CDR3 spans 13 residues. Germline CDR1 is MNHNS and CDR2 is SASEGT. Study-wide results and limits: The study found TCR beta diversity correlated strongly with naive T cell percentage. Higher diversity, along with more naive CD4+ cells, distinguished long-lived donors from aged donors.

These data also formed part of another study, on T cells of mothers and their children. That work contributes: Whether related or unrelated, pairs show similar shaping of TCR recombination output by thymic selection. When mothers and children were related, their normalized repertoire overlap, which was always slightly higher, did not differ significantly from that of unrelated pairs.

The rearrangement uses TRBV6-1 and TRBJ2-1; D unclear. The receptor was isolated from a woman aged 40 to 50 in good health. Sequences were obtained from blood. CDR3 amino acids: CASIKASYNEQFF. CDR3 bases: TGTGCCAGCATAAAGGCATCCTACAATGAGCAGTTCTTC.